This T cell receptor (beta chain) is from a study of neurological immune-mediated disorders. Synthesis of cDNA used 5'RACE (with 10-nucleotide random UMIs). TCRdb reprocessed the 5' RACE reads via MiXCR and lists one record per CDR3 protein. The table records approximately 30,000 distinct CDR3 sequences, around 25% of them present only once. This clonotype was observed at least ten times. The V end lost 1 base, the J end lost 0 bases, and 7 bases lay between the germline ends. Per the germline V gene, CDR1 is SGHRS and CDR2 is YFSETQ. The CDR3 extends over 14 amino acids. This chain uses TRBV5-1 with TRBJ1-1; no definite D call. The clonotype comes from a man between 50 and 59 years old with HTLV-1-associated myelopathy (HAM/TSP). The specimen sequenced was CD4+ T cells from blood. CDR3 nucleotide sequence: TGCGCCAGCAGCTTGTCCCTCTTGAACACTGAAGCTTTCTTT. It encodes CASSLSLLNTEAFF.